This T cell receptor beta chain emerged from a study of shared clonotypes between healthy human individuals. Overall study results and limits: The donor pool, a small one, limited the genetic and exposure-history diversity represented. Across several donors, naive CD4 shared roughly 5%, naive CD8 3.5% to 4%, memory CD4 about 2.5%, memory CD8 0.4%.

There are 16 residues in the CDR3. On this clone: As yet, its antigen is unknown.

Assay used: immunoSEQ multiplex PCR; TCRdb lists only in-frame clones, some missing. The profile shows fewer than 850,000 clones, approximately 96% of them singletons. In the naive CD8 group, cells lacked CD45RO and were positively selected for CCR7, so terminally differentiated effector memory CD45RA+ cells were left out. The sequenced material came from naive CD8+ T cells sorted from blood. The chain has TRBV1 and TRBJ2-6; the D call in the table, TRBD1, was not verified against the DNA. TRBV1 has pseudogene status. The clonotype originates from a man aged 25-45 years in good health. The CDR3 spells CTSSQAGDAGANVLTF. The CDR3 DNA follows: TGCACCAGCAGCCAAGCAGGGGACGCCGGGGCCAACGTCCTGACTTTC.